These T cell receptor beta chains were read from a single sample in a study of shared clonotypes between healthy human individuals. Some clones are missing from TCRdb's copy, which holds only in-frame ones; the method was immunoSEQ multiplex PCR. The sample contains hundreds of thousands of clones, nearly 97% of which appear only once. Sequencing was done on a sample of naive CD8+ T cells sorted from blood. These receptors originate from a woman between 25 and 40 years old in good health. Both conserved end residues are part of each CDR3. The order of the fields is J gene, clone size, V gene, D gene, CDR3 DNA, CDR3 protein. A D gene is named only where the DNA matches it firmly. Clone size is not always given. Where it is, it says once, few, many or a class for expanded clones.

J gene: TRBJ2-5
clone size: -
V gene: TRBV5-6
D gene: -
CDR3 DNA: TGTGCCAGCAGCTTGGGTGGGGGAGAGACCCAGTACTTC
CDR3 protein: CASSLGGGETQYF

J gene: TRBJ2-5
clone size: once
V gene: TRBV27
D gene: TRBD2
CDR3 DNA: TGTGCCAGCAGTTTATCTCTACTACTAGCGGGAGAGGCCCAGTACTTC
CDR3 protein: CASSLSLLLAGEAQYF

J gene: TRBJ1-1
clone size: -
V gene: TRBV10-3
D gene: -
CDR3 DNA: TGTGCCATCAGTGAGTCGAAAGGGACCGGGAACACTGAAGCTTTCTTT
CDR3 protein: CAISESKGTGNTEAFF

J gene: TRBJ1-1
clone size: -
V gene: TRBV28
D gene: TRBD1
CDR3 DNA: TGTGCCAGCAGTCAAACAGGGGGGGACACTGAAGCTTTCTTT
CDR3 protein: CASSQTGGDTEAFF

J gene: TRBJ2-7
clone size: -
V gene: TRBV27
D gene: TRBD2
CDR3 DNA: TGTGCCAGCAGTTTAGGCGGGGGAACCTACGAGCAGTACTTC
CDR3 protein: CASSLGGGTYEQYF

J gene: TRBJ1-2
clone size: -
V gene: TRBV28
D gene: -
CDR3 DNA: TGTGCCAGCAGTTTATATTCCGGGGACGTCTATGGCTACACCTTC
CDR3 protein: CASSLYSGDVYGYTF

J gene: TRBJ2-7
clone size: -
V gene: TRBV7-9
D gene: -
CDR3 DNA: TGTGCCAGCAGCTTACCAATGAACAGGGTCAGCGAGCAGTACTTC
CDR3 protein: CASSLPMNRVSEQYF

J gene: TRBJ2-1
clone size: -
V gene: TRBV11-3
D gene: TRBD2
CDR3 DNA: TGTGCCAGCAGCTCCGGGACTAGCGGGGTGGGGGATGAGCAGTTCTTC
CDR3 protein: CASSSGTSGVGDEQFF

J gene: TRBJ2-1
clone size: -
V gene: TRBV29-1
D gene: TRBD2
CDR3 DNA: TGCAGCGTTGAAGGGGCTAGCGGGTTCTACAATGAGCAGTTCTTC
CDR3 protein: CSVEGASGFYNEQFF

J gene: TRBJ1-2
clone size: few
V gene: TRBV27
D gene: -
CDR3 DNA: TGTGCCAGCAGTTTATCGACAGGCGTAGGCTACACCTTC
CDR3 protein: CASSLSTGVGYTF

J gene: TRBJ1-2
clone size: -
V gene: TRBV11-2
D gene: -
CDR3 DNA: TGTGCCAGCAGCAAAACCGACAGCCCCAACTATGGCTACACCTTC
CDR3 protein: CASSKTDSPNYGYTF

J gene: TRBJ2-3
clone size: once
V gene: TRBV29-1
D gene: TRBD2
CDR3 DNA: TGCAGCGTTGAAGGGGTTGCGAGAGAAGCGGGGGCTAGCACAGATACGCAGTATTTT
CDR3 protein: CSVEGVAREAGASTDTQYF

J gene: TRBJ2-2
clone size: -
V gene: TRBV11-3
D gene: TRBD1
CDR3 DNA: TGTGCCAGCAGCTTCAACAGGGGAGCCACCGGGGAGCTGTTTTTT
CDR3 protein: CASSFNRGATGELFF

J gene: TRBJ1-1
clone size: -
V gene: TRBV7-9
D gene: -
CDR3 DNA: TGTGCCAGCAGCCCGGGTGGGGAAGCTGAAGCTTTCTTT
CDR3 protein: CASSPGGEAEAFF

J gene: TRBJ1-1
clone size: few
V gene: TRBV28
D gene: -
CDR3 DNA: TGTGCCAGCAGTTTTACCCAACGGCCGGGACGGGATGAAGCTTTCTTT
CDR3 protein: CASSFTQRPGRDEAFF

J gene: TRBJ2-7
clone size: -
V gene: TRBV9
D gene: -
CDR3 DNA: TGTGCCAGCAGCGTATTGGGGTTGGGTTGGGACGAGCAGTACTTC
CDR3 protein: CASSVLGLGWDEQYF

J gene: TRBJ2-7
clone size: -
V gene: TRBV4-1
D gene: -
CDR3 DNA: TGCGCCAGCAGCCAAGTCCTAGTCTACGAGCAGTACTTC
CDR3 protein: CASSQVLVYEQYF

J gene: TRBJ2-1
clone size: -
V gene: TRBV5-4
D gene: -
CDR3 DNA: TGTGCCAGCAGCTTGGCGGGGGTAAAAGGTGAGCAGTTCTTC
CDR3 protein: CASSLAGVKGEQFF

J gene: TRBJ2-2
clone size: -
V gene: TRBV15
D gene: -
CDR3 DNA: TGTGCCACCAGCAGCCGGTGGGCAGCGAACACCGGGGAGCTGTTTTTT
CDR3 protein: CATSSRWAANTGELFF

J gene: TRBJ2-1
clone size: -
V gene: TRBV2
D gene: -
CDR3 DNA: TGTGCCAGCGAGGGTACGGGGAATGAGCAGTTCTTC
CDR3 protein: CASEGTGNEQFF

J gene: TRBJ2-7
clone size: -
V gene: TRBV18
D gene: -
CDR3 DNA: TGTGCCAGCTCACCCGTGGTAGAGTCCTACGAGCAGTACTTC
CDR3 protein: CASSPVVESYEQYF

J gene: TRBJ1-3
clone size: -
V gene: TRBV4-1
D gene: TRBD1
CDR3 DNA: TGCGCCAGCAGCCAAAACAGGGGCTCTGGAAACACCATATATTTT
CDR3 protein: CASSQNRGSGNTIYF

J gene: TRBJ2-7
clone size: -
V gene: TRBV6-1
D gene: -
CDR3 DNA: TGTGCCAGCGGGGCTCCGTTTCGTCTCTTTAGCGAGCAGTACTTC
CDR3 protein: CASGAPFRLFSEQYF

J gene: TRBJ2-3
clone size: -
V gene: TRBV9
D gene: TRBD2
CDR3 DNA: TGTGCCAGCAGCGTAGGTCCTAGCGGGCTCACAGATACGCAGTATTTT
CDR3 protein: CASSVGPSGLTDTQYF

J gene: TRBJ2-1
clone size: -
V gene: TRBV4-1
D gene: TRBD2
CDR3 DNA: TGCGCCAGCAGCCCCTCCCCCGGCGCGGGAGCGTACAATGAGCAGTTCTTC
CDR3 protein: CASSPSPGAGAYNEQFF

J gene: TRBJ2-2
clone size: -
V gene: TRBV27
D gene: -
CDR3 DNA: TGTGCCAGCAGTTTATGGTCAGGCAGCGGGGAGCTGTTTTTT
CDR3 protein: CASSLWSGSGELFF

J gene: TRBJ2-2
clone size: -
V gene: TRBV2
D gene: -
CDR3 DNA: TGTGCCAGCAGTGAATCGGAACGGGAGACTGCCACCGGGGAGCTGTTTTTT
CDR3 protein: CASSESERETATGELFF

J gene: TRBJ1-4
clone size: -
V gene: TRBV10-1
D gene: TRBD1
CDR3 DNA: TGCGCCAGCAGTGAGGACAGGGAGGGCGAAAAACTGTTTTTT
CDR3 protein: CASSEDREGEKLFF

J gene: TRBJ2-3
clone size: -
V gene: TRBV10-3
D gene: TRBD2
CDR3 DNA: TGTGCCACCCGGGAGGCCGCGTCAGATACGCAGTATTTT
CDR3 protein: CATREAASDTQYF

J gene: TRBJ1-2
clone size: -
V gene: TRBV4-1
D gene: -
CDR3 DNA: TGCGCCAGCAGCCAAGATCTTGGGAAGGATGGCTACACCTTC
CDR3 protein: CASSQDLGKDGYTF

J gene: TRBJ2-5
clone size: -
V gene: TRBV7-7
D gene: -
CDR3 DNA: TGTGCCAGCAGCTTAGAGGTGACGGGACATGGAAAGACCCAGTACTTC
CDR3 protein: CASSLEVTGHGKTQYF

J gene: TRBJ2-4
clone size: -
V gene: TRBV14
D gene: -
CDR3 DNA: TGTGCCAGCAGCCAAGATGGGGGTCGATTCGTCATTCAGTACTTC
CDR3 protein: CASSQDGGRFVIQYF

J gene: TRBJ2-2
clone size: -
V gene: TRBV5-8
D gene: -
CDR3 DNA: TGTGCCAGCAGCTTGGAATACGGGCAGAACACCGGGGAGCTGTTTTTT
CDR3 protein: CASSLEYGQNTGELFF

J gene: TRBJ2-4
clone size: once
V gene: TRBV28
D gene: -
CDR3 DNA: TGTGCCAGCAGTTTTTGGGCCTTGGACATTCAGTACTTC
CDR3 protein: CASSFWALDIQYF

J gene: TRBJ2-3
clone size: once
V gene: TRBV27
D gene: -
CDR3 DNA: TGTGCCAGCAGTTTCGTCGGGGGTACAGATACGCAGTATTTT
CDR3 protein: CASSFVGGTDTQYF

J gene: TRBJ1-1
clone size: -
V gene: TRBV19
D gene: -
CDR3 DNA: TGTGCCAGTAGTATAGGGCAGGACACTGAAGCTTTCTTT
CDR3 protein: CASSIGQDTEAFF

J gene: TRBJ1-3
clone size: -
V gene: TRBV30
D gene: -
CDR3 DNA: TGTGCCTGGAGTGGGACCCACTCTGGAAACACCATATATTTT
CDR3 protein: CAWSGTHSGNTIYF

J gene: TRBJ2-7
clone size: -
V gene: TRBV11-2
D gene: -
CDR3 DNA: TGTGCCAGCAGCTTAGTAGTTGTTACCGGACTTTACGAGCAGTACTTC
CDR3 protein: CASSLVVVTGLYEQYF

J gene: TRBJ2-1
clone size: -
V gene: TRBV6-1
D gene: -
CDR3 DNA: TGTGCCAGCAGGGTGGGGTACAATGAGCAGTTCTTC
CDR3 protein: CASRVGYNEQFF

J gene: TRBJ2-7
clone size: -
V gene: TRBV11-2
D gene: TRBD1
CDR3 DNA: TGTGCCAGCAGCTTACCCCGGGACAGGGGGAAAGAGCAGTACTTC
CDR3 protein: CASSLPRDRGKEQYF

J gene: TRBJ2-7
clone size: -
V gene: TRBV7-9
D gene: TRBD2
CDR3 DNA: TGTGCCAGCAGCCCGACTAGCGGGAGCTTAGACGAGCAGTACTTC
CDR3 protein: CASSPTSGSLDEQYF

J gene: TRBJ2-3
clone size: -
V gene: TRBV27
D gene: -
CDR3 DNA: TGTGCCAGCAGTTTTGGCGGGGGCACAGATACGCAGTATTTT
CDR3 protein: CASSFGGGTDTQYF

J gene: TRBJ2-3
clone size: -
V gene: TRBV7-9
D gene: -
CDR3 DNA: TGTGCCAGCAGCTTGGGGGTCCTAGAGACAGATACGCAGTATTTT
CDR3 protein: CASSLGVLETDTQYF

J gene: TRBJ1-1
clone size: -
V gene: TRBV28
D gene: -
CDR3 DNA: TGTGCCAGCAGTTTCCGGCCGGACGGTGAAGCTTTCTTT
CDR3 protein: CASSFRPDGEAFF